One and the same sample provided the 24 T cell receptor beta chains below, sequenced in a study of OX40 agonist ivuxolimab in advanced cancers. Profiling relied on immunoSEQ multiplex PCR, and the TCRdb table lists in-frame clones only, not all of them. The table lists 95,000 to 150,000 clones, roughly 92% of them singletons. This specimen consisted of CD4+ or CD8+ T cells sorted from blood, obtained in a trial of the OX40 agonist ivuxolimab. The receptor set was obtained from an adult with an advanced solid tumor such as melanoma, head and neck, liver or kidney cancer.

The chain has TRBV10-3 and TRBJ2-3; the match to TRBD1 covers 7 bases. The CDR3 has 14 amino acids. With 8 bases clipped from V and 2 bases from J, the junction kept 7 bases outside the gene matches. Germline V CDR1 and CDR2: ENHRY, SYGVKD. DNA for the CDR3: TGTGCCATCTCAGGGGGACGAACCACAGATACGCAGTATTTT. Residues: CAISGGRTTDTQYF.

The chain employs TRBV7-2 and TRBJ1-2; 7 bases agree with TRBD1. Germline assignment: CDR1 SGHTA and CDR2 FQGNSA. V shed 5 bases, J shed 4 bases, and the junction held 7 bases outside the gene matches. The CDR3 consists of 14 residues. The CDR3, as DNA: TGTGCCAGCAGCCAGGGGGGGGGCCTCTATGGCTACACCTTC. Residues: CASSQGGGLYGYTF.

The chain recombines TRBV25-1 with TRBJ2-1, with TRBD1 matching 7 bases. V shed 3 bases and J 0 bases; nucleotides not matched to a gene: 2. The CDR3 loop spans 15 amino acids. CDR1 and CDR2 (germline): MGHDK, SYGVNS. The CDR3 region is CASSEDRSSYNEQFF. The CDR3 region has the DNA TGTGCCAGCAGTGAGGACAGGAGCTCCTACAATGAGCAGTTCTTC.

The chain employs TRBV9 and TRBJ2-7, with a tentative D call TRBD1 (5 bases). With 4 bases removed from V and 1 base from J, the gap between germline ends came to 12 bases. The CDR3 spans 14 residues. CDR1 is SGDLS and CDR2 is YYNGEE in the germline V gene. CDR3 region: CASSIEGASYEQYF. In nucleotides, the CDR3 is TGTGCCAGCAGCATAGAAGGGGCATCCTACGAGCAGTACTTC.

The CDR3 DNA reads as TGTGCGAGCGGAGATTTAGCACCTAATGAAAAACTGTTTTTT. This encodes CASGDLAPNEKLFF. The J gene is TRBJ1-4, the V gene TRBV28; D ambiguous. Germline V gene data show CDR1 as MDHEN and CDR2 as SYDVKM. This CDR3 is 14 amino acids long.

The rearrangement joins TRBV4-3 to TRBJ2-1, with 7 bases that match TRBD2. The ends lost 0 bases at V and 6 bases at J; junction bases unmatched: 11. The CDR3 has 17 residues. Germline loops: CDR1 LGHNA, CDR2 YSLEER. The CDR3 nucleotides are TGCGCCAGCAGCCAAGATCGAGGACTAGTCCCCCCCAATGAGCAGTTCTTC. This gives the protein CASSQDRGLVPPNEQFF.

The rearrangement uses TRBV7-2 and TRBJ1-5; no firm D call. Trimming took off 3 bases at V and 3 bases at J, with 6 bases between the two ends. CDR3 size: 13 residues. CDR1 SGHTA and CDR2 FQGNSA come from the germline V gene. CDR3 nucleotide sequence: TGTGCCAGCAGCTTGGAGTACAATCAGCCCCAGCATTTT. Translated: CASSLEYNQPQHF.

This clone was picked up one time. The CDR3 region is CASSAQLAGEDTQYF. Here the CDR3 DNA reads TGTGCCAGCAGCGCCCAACTAGCGGGAGAGGATACGCAGTATTTT. The rearrangement uses TRBV5-4 and TRBJ2-3; 11 positions match TRBD2. The CDR3 spans 15 residues. Germline V lookup: CDR1 SGHNT, CDR2 YYREEE (reference sequence). Germline trimming cut 4 bases from V and 6 bases from J; bases unmatched to any gene: 7.

The chain is built from TRBV23-1 and TRBJ1-2; 8 positions match TRBD1. TRBV23-1 belongs to the ORF category, with a function that is uncertain. CDR3 size: 16 residues. Trimming cost V 0 bases and J 2 bases; bases outside gene matches: 5. The CDR3 DNA reads as TGCGCCAGCAGTCAATCCCCGACAGGGGAAAACTATGGCTACACCTTC. Protein product: CASSQSPTGENYGYTF.

Note on this clone: The same CDR3 arises from other DNA sequences in this sample as well. CDR3 in amino acids: CASSSGTGFQPQHF. The CDR3 coding sequence is TGTGCCAGCAGCTCCGGGACAGGGTTCCAGCCCCAGCATTTT. The chain couples TRBV6-5 to TRBJ1-5; 9 nucleotides align to TRBD1. The V gene end was trimmed by 6 bases and the J gene end by 7 bases; junction bases not matched to a gene: 7. CDR3 length: 14 residues. CDR1 is MNHEY and CDR2 is SVGAGI in the germline V gene.

The chain links TRBV2 to TRBJ2-1; D uncertain. Trimming removed 7 bases from V and 10 bases from J, with 14 bases in between. The V gene's germline CDR1 is SNHLY and CDR2 FYNNEI. This CDR3 is 12 amino acids long. The DNA of the CDR3 is TGTGCCAGCACGTTAGGACCTGGAGAGCAGTTCTTC. The encoded protein is CASTLGPGEQFF.

The chain is built from TRBV7-2 and TRBJ2-7, with 10 bases aligning to TRBD2. V was clipped by 6 bases and J by 2 bases; unmatched bases: 7. The length of the CDR3 is 15 residues. Germline assignment: CDR1 SGHTA and CDR2 FQGNSA. The CDR3 DNA reads as TGTGCCAGCAGATTCCCGGGACTAGCGACCTACGAGCAGTACTTC. The encoded protein is CASRFPGLATYEQYF.

The chain uses TRBV29-1 and TRBJ2-3; 7 bases match TRBD1. The ends lost 6 bases at V and 2 bases at J; junction bases unmatched: 8. The CDR3 has 14 residues. CDR1 and CDR2 (germline): SQVTM, ANQGSEA. The CDR3 region has the DNA TGCAGCGTGGGGGAGACAGGGATCACAGATACGCAGTATTTT. Residues: CSVGETGITDTQYF.

This chain uses TRBV7-9 with TRBJ2-7; TRBD1 agrees at 9 bases. The germline V gene encodes CDR1 SEHNR and CDR2 FQNEAQ (reference sequence). CDR3 length equals 17 residues. V was clipped by 5 bases and J by 4 bases; unmatched bases: 15. Written as DNA, the CDR3 is TGTGCCAGCAGCGCCGGGACAGGGCTAGGTATGCCTTACGAGCAGTACTTC. Its translation: CASSAGTGLGMPYEQYF. Full variable domain (rest looked up from reference TRBV7-9 and TRBJ2-7): DTGVSQNPRHKITKRGQNVTFRCDPISEHNRLYWYRQTLGQGPEFLTYFQNEAQLEKSRLLSDRFSAERPKGSFSTLEIQRTEQGDSAMYLCASSAGTGLGMPYEQYFGPGTRLTVT.

V is TRBV7-2 and J is TRBJ1-1; 7 nucleotides agree with TRBD1. The CDR3 has 14 amino acids. V lost 6 bases to trimming and J lost 1 base; unmatched junction nucleotides: 5. Per the germline V gene, CDR1 is SGHTA and CDR2 is FQGNSA. The CDR3 DNA sequence: TGTGCCAGCAGGTCAGGGGGACAGAACACTGAAGCTTTCTTT. This encodes CASRSGGQNTEAFF.

The gene calls are TRBV28 and TRBJ2-7; TRBD2 matches at 8 bases. The junction had 16 bases not matched to a gene; V was cut back by 6 bases and J by 6 bases. This CDR3 contains 16 residues. In germline, CDR1 is MDHEN, CDR2 SYDVKM. The CDR3 region has the DNA TGTGCCAGCAGCCGAAGACCGGGACTAGATCTGGGCGAGCAGTACTTC. Translating it yields CASSRRPGLDLGEQYF.

There are a few counts of this clone. V and J are TRBV9 and TRBJ2-2; 12 nucleotides align to TRBD2. Germline V gene lookup returns CDR1 SGDLS and CDR2 YYNGEE. The ends lost 4 bases at V and 6 bases at J; junction bases unmatched: 10. The CDR3 is 17 amino acids. DNA for the CDR3: TGTGCCAGCAGCTTTAGGGCTGGACTAGCGGGGTCCGGGGAGCTGTTTTTT. Its translation: CASSFRAGLAGSGELFF.

V gene TRBV6-6 combines with J gene TRBJ2-1; 8 nucleotides align to TRBD2. This CDR3 is 14 amino acids long. The J segment lost 7 bases and the V segment lost 4 bases, leaving 6 bases of the junction unmatched. Germline-derived CDR1 and CDR2 are MNHNY and SVGAGI (reference sequence). The CDR3 DNA sequence: TGTGCCAGCAGTTCTTTACGGGAGGGGAATGAGCAGTTCTTC. This gives the protein CASSSLREGNEQFF.

This chain links TRBV7-9 with TRBJ1-5; TRBD1 aligns across 9 bases. Germline V gene lookup returns CDR1 SEHNR and CDR2 FQNEAQ (reference sequence). J was trimmed by 6 bases and V by 5 bases; bases with no gene match: 5. CDR3 length: 14 amino acids. This CDR3 reads CASSDGQGFQPQHF. CDR3 sequence (DNA): TGTGCCAGCAGCGACGGACAGGGGTTTCAGCCCCAGCATTTT.

The gene calls are TRBV5-6 and TRBJ2-3, with D unresolved. Between the trimmed V and J ends, which lost 2 bases and 2 bases, there was a span of 6 bases. This CDR3 spans 13 amino acids. Germline V gene data show CDR1 as SGHDT and CDR2 as YYEEEE. Here the CDR3 DNA reads TGTGCCAGCAGCTTCGGATTCACAGATACGCAGTATTTT. Protein product: CASSFGFTDTQYF.

This clone appeared once. This chain uses TRBV28 with TRBJ2-7, with 7 nucleotides matching TRBD2. Unmatched junction bases numbered 9, after V lost 7 bases and J lost 3 bases. CDR3 size: 14 residues. CDR1 and CDR2 (germline): MDHEN, SYDVKM. CDR3 in DNA: TGTGCCAGCATCCGGGGAGCGGGATTCTACGAGCAGTACTTC. This gives the protein CASIRGAGFYEQYF.

V gene TRBV5-1 combines with J gene TRBJ1-2; D not resolved. The CDR3 has 14 residues. The germline gives CDR1 SGHRS, CDR2 YFSETQ. Between the trimmed V and J ends, which lost 0 bases and 2 bases, there was a span of 8 bases. The CDR3: CASSLESGNYGYTF. As DNA, the CDR3 is TGCGCCAGCAGCTTGGAGTCCGGGAACTATGGCTACACCTTC.

The chain combines TRBV5-3 with TRBJ1-4; no reliable D call. TRBV5-3 is marked as an open reading frame, function uncertain. V dropped 1 base and J dropped 7 bases, with 2 bases sitting between them. The CDR3 is 11 amino acids. The CDR3 region has the DNA TGTGCCAGAAGCTTGAGTGAAAAACTGTTTTTT. It specifies CARSLSEKLFF.

The V call is TRBV6-6, the J call TRBJ2-7; 12 nucleotides line up with TRBD2. Germline CDR1 is MNHNY and CDR2 is SVGAGI (reference sequence). The CDR3 runs 14 residues. V shed 8 bases, J shed 6 bases, and the junction held 8 bases outside the gene matches. CDR3 sequence reads: CASALAGGPSEQYF. The CDR3 nucleotides are TGTGCCAGCGCCCTAGCGGGAGGGCCCTCCGAGCAGTACTTC.